A single sample is the source of the 12 T cell receptor beta chains below, sequenced in a study of Ad26.COV2.S vaccination and SARS-CoV-2 variants. Noted treatment: 15 to 20 received Ad26.COV2.S at low or high dose, single or two shots; about 5 received placebo; per-sample allocation not given. The investigators took samples on day 63 after the first vaccine or placebo injection. TCRdb's copy holds only in-frame clones and misses some; the assay was immunoSEQ multiplex PCR. There are hundreds of thousands of clones in the sample; 80% to 95% occur only once, and approximately 1.6% lies in the top ten. Sequences were derived from peripheral blood, sampled in a trial of Ad26.COV2.S vaccine versus placebo. The source is a person between 18 and 65 years old who received the Ad26.COV2.S COVID-19 vaccine or a placebo.

The chain combines TRBV18 with TRBJ1-5; 7 bases are a match to TRBD1. There are 14 residues in the CDR3. Germline values: CDR1 KGHSH, CDR2 LQKENI. Germline trimming cut 3 bases from V and 8 bases from J; bases unmatched to any gene: 7. The CDR3: CASSPSQGHKPQHF. In nucleotides, the CDR3 is TGTGCCAGCTCACCCTCACAGGGGCACAAGCCCCAGCATTTT.

The rearrangement links TRBV19 to TRBJ1-5, with unresolved D. The ends were cut back, 6 bases at V and 6 bases at J, with 12 bases in the middle. Looked up from germline, CDR1 is LNHDA and CDR2 is SQIVND (reference sequence). The CDR3 has 13 amino acids. CDR3 region: CASRHSTVQPQHF. CDR3 in DNA: TGTGCCAGTAGACATAGTACGGTTCAGCCCCAGCATTTT. Full variable domain (outside the CDR3, taken from reference TRBV19 and TRBJ1-5): DGGITQSPKYLFRKEGQNVTLSCEQNLNHDAMYWYRQDPGQGLRLIYYSQIVNDFQKGDIAEGYSVSREKKESFPLTVTSAQKNPTAFYLCASRHSTVQPQHFGDGTRLSIL.

V usage is TRBV7-2 and J usage is TRBJ2-7; D might be TRBD1 (6 bases). Germline V CDR1 and CDR2: SGHTA, FQGNSA. This CDR3 is built from 11 residues. The ends were cut back, 9 bases at V and 2 bases at J, with 8 bases in the middle. The CDR3 here is CASTGTYEQYF. DNA for the CDR3: TGTGCCAGTACAGGGACCTACGAGCAGTACTTC.

The J gene is TRBJ1-5, the V gene TRBV7-2; D remains unclear. V lost 2 bases and J lost 7, with 9 bases in between. CDR1 SGHTA and CDR2 FQGNSA come from the germline V gene. The CDR3 covers 13 residues. The CDR3, as DNA: TGTGCCAGCAGCTTAAGTTTTGGGCAGCCCCAGCATTTT. Translation gives CASSLSFGQPQHF.

The chain joins TRBV7-9 to TRBJ1-4; TRBD1 agrees at 8 bases. With 5 bases clipped from V and 2 bases from J, the junction kept 4 bases outside the gene matches. This CDR3 spans 15 amino acids. Germline V gene lookup returns CDR1 SEHNR and CDR2 FQNEAQ (reference sequence). DNA for the CDR3: TGTGCCAGCAGCGCCCAGGGGGCGACTAATGAAAAACTGTTTTTT. It yields the protein CASSAQGATNEKLFF.

The genes are TRBV12-3 or TRBV12-4 and TRBJ2-7, with no clear D. Between the trimmed V and J ends, which lost 5 bases and 2 bases, there was a span of 7 bases. This CDR3 spans 12 amino acids. CDR3 sequence (DNA): TGTGCCAGCAGTCCCTTCGCCTACGAGCAGTACTTC. This encodes CASSPFAYEQYF.

This clone was seen only once. V gene TRBV19 combines with J gene TRBJ1-4, with a tentative D call TRBD1 (6 bases). Deletions cut 9 bases from V and 0 bases from J, with 17 bases between. Per the germline V gene, CDR1 is LNHDA and CDR2 is SQIVND (reference sequence). The length of the CDR3 is 16 residues. This CDR3 is CASIKTGVATNEKLFF. CDR3 DNA: TGTGCCAGCATTAAGACAGGCGTAGCAACTAATGAAAAACTGTTTTTT.

The chain carries TRBV4-1 and TRBJ1-5; 7 bases map to TRBD1. Germline V gene lookup returns CDR1 MGHRA and CDR2 YSYEKL. With 4 bases clipped from V and 0 bases from J, the junction kept 9 bases outside the gene matches. CDR3 length equals 17 residues. CDR3 sequence (DNA): TGCGCCAGCAGCCCTAGTGGGACAGCTTATAGCAATCAGCCCCAGCATTTT. Translated: CASSPSGTAYSNQPQHF.

V gene TRBV5-1 combines with J gene TRBJ2-7, with D perhaps TRBD1 (6 bases). Trimming pared 1 base from V and 7 bases from J, leaving 9 bases between. CDR1 and CDR2 (germline): SGHRS, YFSETQ. The CDR3 has 12 residues. The CDR3 DNA reads TGCGCCAGCAGCTTGTGGGGGCAGGAGCAGTACTTC. It translates to CASSLWGQEQYF.

This rearrangement joins TRBV21-1 to TRBJ1-2; the D call of TRBD1 is as the table states it, not checked on the DNA. TRBV21-1 is assigned pseudogene status. The CDR3 runs to 17 residues. CDR3 nucleotides: TGTGCCAGCAACCTACAAGCTCCGGGACAGGGTAACTATGGCTACACCTTC. Protein product: CASNLQAPGQGNYGYTF.

V usage is TRBV7-2 and J usage is TRBJ2-7; the match to TRBD2 covers 13 bases. From germline, CDR1 is SGHTA and CDR2 FQGNSA. The length of the CDR3 is 15 residues. V lost 5 bases, J lost 4 bases, and 5 bases stayed unmatched. In DNA form, the CDR3 reads TGTGCCAGCAGCCTCGGGACTAGCGGGGTGTACGAGCAGTACTTC. Residues: CASSLGTSGVYEQYF.

The gene calls are TRBV6-5 and TRBJ2-5; D possibly corresponds to TRBD1 (6 bases). The germline V gene has CDR1 MNHEY and CDR2 SVGAGI. CDR3 length equals 15 residues. V was pared by 3 bases and J by 2 bases, with 13 bases between. The CDR3 nucleotides are TGTGCCAGCAGTTATGGGACAACCCCTCAAGAGACCCAGTACTTC. The encoded protein is CASSYGTTPQETQYF.